These 15 T cell receptor beta chains share one sample of origin, sequenced in a study of control samples from healthy donors and cancer patients. Clones were sequenced by immunoSEQ multiplex PCR, and TCRdb holds only the in-frame ones, with some missing. Of hundreds of thousands of clones listed, approximately 90% are singletons. Sequencing used PBMCs. The receptors originated from a man in his forties with head and neck cancer.

V usage is TRBV4-2 and J usage is TRBJ1-2; possibly TRBD1 for D (6 bases). CDR1 and CDR2 from the germline V gene are LGHNA and YNFKEQ. Between the trimmed V and J ends, which lost 0 bases and 5 bases, there was a span of 13 bases. The CDR3 is made up of 15 amino acids. DNA of the CDR3: TGTGCCAGCAGCCAAGAAGTGGGGGGCGGGTATGGCTACACCTTC. It yields the protein CASSQEVGGGYGYTF.

The chain carries TRBV7-2 and TRBJ2-7; possibly TRBD2 for D (6 bases). In germline, CDR1 is SGHTA, CDR2 FQGNSA. The CDR3 has 15 amino acids. V gave up 3 bases and J gave up 0 bases, with 12 bases separating them. CDR3 bases: TGTGCCAGCAGCTTTGGGACTGGCGTCTCCTACGAGCAGTACTTC. It is translated as CASSFGTGVSYEQYF.

The rearrangement joins TRBV2 to TRBJ1-5; a weak D match, TRBD1 (6 bases). The CDR3 consists of 14 residues. Deletions cut 10 bases from V and 0 bases from J, with 13 bases between. Germline lookup yields CDR1 SNHLY and CDR2 FYNNEI. The CDR3 protein is CATRDRYSNQPQHF. Written as DNA, the CDR3 is TGTGCCACAAGAGACAGGTATAGCAATCAGCCCCAGCATTTT.

The chain couples TRBV11-2 to TRBJ1-1, with TRBD1 as a possible D gene (6 bases). The CDR3 is made up of 13 amino acids. Looked up from germline, CDR1 is SGHAT and CDR2 is FQNNGV. Between the trimmed V and J ends, which lost 8 bases and 1 base, there was a span of 11 bases. The CDR3 bases are TGTGCCAGCGGGGGCCGGAGGAACACTGAAGCTTTCTTT. It translates to CASGGRRNTEAFF.

The chain recombines TRBV7-9 with TRBJ1-6; 9 bases fit TRBD1. The CDR3 is made up of 15 amino acids. The germline gives CDR1 SEHNR, CDR2 FQNEAQ (reference sequence). V was clipped by 4 bases and J by 7 bases; unmatched bases: 5. This chain's CDR3 is CASSSPGQGNSPLHF. As DNA, the CDR3 is TGTGCCAGCAGCTCGCCCGGACAGGGGAATTCACCCCTCCACTTT.

The rearrangement uses TRBV11-2 and TRBJ2-5; 14 positions agree with TRBD2. Per the germline V gene, CDR1 is SGHAT and CDR2 is FQNNGV. This CDR3 is 19 amino acids long. Unmatched junction bases numbered 12, after V lost 5 bases and J lost 1 base. The CDR3 DNA follows: TGTGCCAGCAGCCCTCGACTAGCGGGGGGGCCGAGAGGCCAAGAGACCCAGTACTTC. It specifies CASSPRLAGGPRGQETQYF.

The chain has TRBV6-5 and TRBJ1-4; 11 nucleotides align to TRBD1. J was trimmed by 8 bases and V by 6 bases; bases with no gene match: 8. This CDR3 is built from 15 residues. Looked up from germline, CDR1 is MNHEY and CDR2 is SVGAGI. The CDR3 nucleotides are TGTGCCAGCAGGCTACCCCGGGACAGGGGGGAAAAACTGTTTTTT. It translates to CASRLPRDRGEKLFF.

A single count supports this clone. A junction end diverges from the germline sequence, so it may reflect a read error. V is TRBV27 and J is TRBJ1-1, with unresolved D. The CDR3 length is 14 residues. Germline-derived CDR1 and CDR2 are MNHEY and SMNVEV (reference sequence). CDR3 sequence reads: CANSSSPLTTEAFF. CDR3 nucleotide sequence: TGCGCCAACAGTTCCTCCCCCCTGACCACTGAAGCTTTCTTT.

The V call is TRBV7-9, the J call TRBJ1-2, with a tentative D call TRBD1 (5 bases). Germline-derived CDR1 and CDR2 are SEHNR and FQNEAQ (reference sequence). Trimming took 1 base from V and 5 from J, leaving 11 bases between them. This CDR3 is built from 14 residues. The CDR3 loop is CASSLGGLGYGYTF. The CDR3 region has the DNA TGTGCCAGCAGCTTAGGGGGCTTAGGATATGGCTACACCTTC.

The chain has TRBV2 and TRBJ1-6; 9 bases fit TRBD1. Germline CDR1 SNHLY, CDR2 FYNNEI. The CDR3 totals 16 residues. J was trimmed by 7 bases and V by 5 bases; bases with no gene match: 9. The CDR3 loop reads CASSNSGTGTNSPLHF. The CDR3 DNA reads as TGTGCCAGCAGTAATAGTGGGACAGGGACCAATTCACCCCTCCACTTT. Variable domain in full (rest from reference TRBV2 and TRBJ1-6): EPEVTQTPSHQVTQMGQEVILRCVPISNHLYFYWYRQILGQKVEFLVSFYNNEISEKSEIFDDQFSVERPDGSNFTLKIRSTKLEDSAMYFCASSNSGTGTNSPLHFGNGTRLTVT.

The chain employs TRBV12-5 and TRBJ2-2; TRBD1 agrees at 10 bases. This CDR3 contains 16 residues. V was clipped by 5 bases and J by 0 bases; unmatched bases: 3. Looked up from germline, CDR1 is LGHNT and CDR2 is FRNRAP. CDR3 region: CASGKTGGANTGELFF. The CDR3 region has the DNA TGTGCTAGTGGTAAGACAGGGGGCGCGAACACCGGGGAGCTGTTTTTT.

V gene TRBV9 combines with J gene TRBJ2-3, with a weak D call TRBD2 (6 bases). This CDR3 spans 15 amino acids. Trimming left V 2 bases short and J 2 bases short, with 12 bases between. Germline CDR1 reads SGDLS; CDR2 reads YYNGEE. The CDR3 protein is CASSVAGRPTDTQYF. The CDR3 DNA follows: TGTGCCAGCAGCGTGGCAGGGAGGCCCACAGATACGCAGTATTTT.

The V and J genes are TRBV30 and TRBJ2-1, with D unresolved. V lost 0 bases, J lost 3 bases, and 9 bases lay in between. Germline CDR1 GTSNPN, CDR2 SVGIG (reference sequence). The CDR3 totals 14 residues. The CDR3 DNA is TGTGCCTGGAGTGTAACAGCTTTCTACAATGAGCAGTTCTTC. It translates to CAWSVTAFYNEQFF. Variable domain in full (rest from reference TRBV30 and TRBJ2-1): SQTIHQWPATLVQPVGSPLSLECTVEGTSNPNLYWYRQAAGRGLQLLFYSVGIGQISSEVPQNLSASRPQDRQFILSSKKLLLSDSGFYLCAWSVTAFYNEQFFGPGTRLTVL.

This sequence joins TRBV19 and TRBJ2-2; D uncertain. The germline V gene has CDR1 LNHDA and CDR2 SQIVND (reference sequence). This CDR3 is built from 15 residues. Deletions cut 3 bases from V and 0 bases from J, with 8 bases between. This CDR3 reads CASSMRTTNTGELFF. CDR3 bases: TGTGCCAGTAGTATGCGTACGACGAACACCGGGGAGCTGTTTTTT.

This chain connects TRBV4-3 to TRBJ2-2, with TRBD1 matching 8 bases. The CDR3 runs 18 residues. Germline V gives CDR1 LGHNA, CDR2 YSLEER. V trimming: 2 bases; J trimming: 1 base; junction bases outside the gene matches: 9. CDR3 nucleotide sequence: TGCGCCAGCAGCCAAAGGGGTCACGGGACAGGGAACACCGGGGAGCTGTTTTTT. It encodes CASSQRGHGTGNTGELFF.